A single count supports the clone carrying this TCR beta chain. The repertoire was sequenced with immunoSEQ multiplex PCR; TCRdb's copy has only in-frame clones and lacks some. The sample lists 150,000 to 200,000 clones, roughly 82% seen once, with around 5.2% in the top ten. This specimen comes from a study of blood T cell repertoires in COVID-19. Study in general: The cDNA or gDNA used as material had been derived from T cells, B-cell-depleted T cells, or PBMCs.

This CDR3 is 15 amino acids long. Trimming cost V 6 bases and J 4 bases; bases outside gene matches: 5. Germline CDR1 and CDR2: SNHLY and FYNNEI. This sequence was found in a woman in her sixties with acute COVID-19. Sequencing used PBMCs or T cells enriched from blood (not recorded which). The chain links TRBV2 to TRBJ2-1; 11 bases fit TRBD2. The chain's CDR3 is CASRLGTSGYNEQFF. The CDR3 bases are TGTGCCAGCAGGCTCGGGACTAGCGGTTACAATGAGCAGTTCTTC.